What follows are 2 T cell receptor beta chains derived from one specimen sequenced in a study of shared clonotypes between healthy human individuals. Assay: immunoSEQ multiplex PCR; the TCRdb copy retains only in-frame clones and omits some. The data contain some 1.4 million clones, 96% of them singletons. Material: naive CD4+ T cells sorted from blood. Noted subset: CD45RA+ positively selected. Receptors originate from a young man in good health.

The CDR3 loop reads CAISPRTSVRYNEQFF. CDR3 nucleotides: TGTGCCATCAGCCCAAGGACTAGCGTGAGGTACAATGAGCAGTTCTTC. The chain has TRBV10-3 and TRBJ2-1; 9 bases are a match to TRBD2. Germline V gives CDR1 ENHRY, CDR2 SYGVKD. The CDR3 has 16 residues. V lost 6 bases, J lost 4 bases, and 10 bases stayed unmatched.

The CDR3 DNA sequence: TGTGCCAGCAGCTTAGGACTAGTTGCCACCGGGGAGCTGTTTTTT. Its translation is CASSLGLVATGELFF. V and J are TRBV7-2 and TRBJ2-2, with D possibly being TRBD2 (6 bases). The CDR3 sequence is 15 residues long. Trimming took 1 base from V and 4 from J, leaving 10 bases between them. Germline loops: CDR1 SGHTA, CDR2 FQGNSA.